The 20 T cell receptor beta chains in this list originate from one sample, sequenced in a study of blood T cells in healthy people across ages (dated by TCRdb to about 2015). Library prep was done by 5' RACE. The listed sequencing device is Illumina HiSeq 2500. A second PCR of roughly 6 to 11 cycles was performed with a sample-barcoded 5' primer and a J-beta primer mix. In TCRdb, the public reads were trimmed at Q25 with fastp and aligned with MiXCR, with productive beta chains retained. Every distinct CDR3 protein forms one entry, paired with its most common genes and DNA. For this sample there are 1.2 million to 1.5 million distinct CDR3 sequences; approximately 40% appear just once. The ten top clones hold roughly 7.7% of the sample. Sequencing was done on a sample of blood. Every receptor here comes from a woman aged 18-35 years in good health.

This chain joins TRBV2 and TRBJ1-1; tentative D call: TRBD1 (6 bases). There are 15 residues in the CDR3. The V gene's germline CDR1 is SNHLY and CDR2 FYNNEI. V shed 6 bases and J shed 1 base, with 15 bases lying between them. CDR3 DNA: TGTGCCAGCAGGGGGGACACGGAGTCGAACACTGAAGCTTTCTTT. This codes for CASRGDTESNTEAFF. The variable domain in full, with the rest retrieved from reference TRBV2 and TRBJ1-1, is EPEVTQTPSHQVTQMGQEVILRCVPISNHLYFYWYRQILGQKVEFLVSFYNNEISEKSEIFDDQFSVERPDGSNFTLKIRSTKLEDSAMYFCASRGDTESNTEAFFGQGTRLTVV.

The V call is TRBV7-2, the J call TRBJ2-3; unclear D gene. Trimming took 2 bases from V and 3 from J, leaving 15 bases between them. The CDR3 is 16 amino acids. CDR1 is SGHTA and CDR2 is FQGNSA in the germline V gene. As DNA, the CDR3 is TGTGCCAGCAGCTTATTCCCCGATCATAGGACAGATACGCAGTATTTT. This translates into CASSLFPDHRTDTQYF.

This clonotype was seen a few times. The chain couples TRBV20-1 to TRBJ2-5; 9 positions agree with TRBD2. Trimming at V came to 3 bases and at J to 4 bases, leaving 3 bases not matched to a gene. CDR3 length equals 13 residues. CDR1 DFQATT and CDR2 SNEGSKA come from the germline V gene (reference sequence). The CDR3 loop reads CSARDSGRETQYF. The CDR3 DNA reads TGCAGTGCTAGGGATAGCGGGAGAGAGACCCAGTACTTC.

The V and J genes are TRBV5-1 and TRBJ2-3, with 9 nucleotides matching TRBD1. The V and J ends lost 4 bases and 5 bases, in that order; junction bases with no gene match: 11. The CDR3 covers 16 residues. CDR1 is SGHRS, CDR2 YFSETQ, per germline. This chain's CDR3 is CASSLTGGATRDTQYF. CDR3 bases: TGCGCCAGCAGCCTGACAGGGGGTGCTACTCGAGATACGCAGTATTTT.

This clonotype was recorded a few times. The chain combines TRBV7-9 with TRBJ1-1; 7 nucleotides match TRBD1. Germline-derived CDR1 and CDR2 are SEHNR and FQNEAQ (reference sequence). The CDR3 loop spans 16 amino acids. Trimming cost V 5 bases and J 4 bases; bases outside gene matches: 13. CDR3 sequence (DNA): TGTGCCAGCAGCCCTGGTCCCCAGGGGGTGGGCACTGAAGCTTTCTTT. Amino acid sequence: CASSPGPQGVGTEAFF.

V gene TRBV5-1 combines with J gene TRBJ2-6; D possibly corresponds to TRBD1 (5 bases). The germline V gene encodes CDR1 SGHRS and CDR2 YFSETQ. The V and J ends lost 4 bases and 0 bases respectively, with 11 bases between them. This CDR3 contains 16 residues. The CDR3 DNA reads as TGCGCCAGCAGCCCACCTAGGGGCTCTGGGGCCAACGTCCTGACTTTC. This encodes CASSPPRGSGANVLTF.

The chain is built from TRBV5-8 and TRBJ2-1; D may match TRBD1 or TRBD2 (5 bases each). This CDR3 has 11 amino acids. Germline CDR1 and CDR2: SGHTS and YDEGEE. Trimming took 8 bases from V and 9 from J, leaving 12 bases between them. The CDR3, as DNA: TGTGCCAGTAGTTGGGGGTTTGAGCAGTTCTTC. Protein product: CASSWGFEQFF.

In this sample, this clonotype turned up a few times. The J gene is TRBJ2-7, the V gene TRBV3-1; 9 bases fit TRBD2. Losses at the gene ends were 1 base for V and 4 bases for J; bases not matched to a gene: 8. Germline assignment: CDR1 LGHDT and CDR2 YNNKEL (reference sequence). The CDR3 contains 16 residues. CDR3 sequence reads: CASSQVAGGPQYEQYF. CDR3 coding DNA: TGTGCCAGCAGCCAAGTTGCGGGAGGGCCTCAGTACGAGCAGTACTTC.

This chain joins TRBV9 and TRBJ2-3; 7 positions agree with TRBD2. Germline assignment: CDR1 SGDLS and CDR2 YYNGEE. This CDR3 spans 16 amino acids. The V and J ends lost 0 bases and 3 bases, in that order; junction bases with no gene match: 7. CDR3 residues: CASSVGAGEWTDTQYF. The DNA of the CDR3 is TGTGCCAGCAGCGTAGGTGCGGGGGAGTGGACAGATACGCAGTATTTT.

This clonotype was counted between two and nine times. Here the CDR3 reads CASSIDLGANEKLFF. The CDR3 bases are TGTGCCAGCAGCATAGACCTAGGGGCAAATGAAAAACTGTTTTTT. The gene calls are TRBV5-5 and TRBJ1-4; the D gene is possibly TRBD1 (5 bases). Looked up from germline, CDR1 is SGHKS and CDR2 is YYEKEE (reference sequence). Trimming pared 4 bases from V and 5 bases from J, leaving 15 bases between. The CDR3 runs to 15 residues.

The chain couples TRBV19 to TRBJ2-4; 7 bases match TRBD2. The J call may be wrong; the DNA end is better matched by TRBJ2-7. The CDR3 is made up of 11 amino acids. CDR1 LNHDA and CDR2 SQIVND come from the germline V gene (reference sequence). Here the CDR3 reads CARWGGNEQYF. CDR3 sequence (DNA): TGTGCCAGATGGGGGGGGAACGAGCAGTACTTC.

The sample holds a few counts of this clonotype. The chain couples TRBV9 to TRBJ1-2; D perhaps matches TRBD1 (5 bases). V was trimmed by 3 bases and J by 7 bases, leaving 16 bases between them. There are 14 residues in the CDR3. Germline values: CDR1 SGDLS, CDR2 YYNGEE. The chain's CDR3 is CASSAPGALTGYTF. The DNA of the CDR3 is TGTGCCAGCAGCGCACCCGGGGCTCTCACTGGCTACACCTTC. Looking up the rest from reference TRBV9 and TRBJ1-2 gives the full variable domain: DSGVTQTPKHLITATGQRVTLRCSPRSGDLSVYWYQQSLDQGLQFLIQYYNGEERAKGNILERFSAQQFPDLHSELNLSSLELGDSALYFCASSAPGALTGYTFGSGTRLTVV.

As regards this clonotype: Since a much larger clone is just one base distant, this may be a read error. This chain links TRBV20-1 with TRBJ1-2, with TRBD1 matching 10 bases. Germline CDR1 reads DFQATT; CDR2 reads SNEGSKA (reference sequence). V lost 4 bases and J lost 3; bases outside the gene matches: 2. The CDR3 consists of 13 residues. The CDR3 here is CSATGQGDYGYTF. Written as DNA, the CDR3 is TGCAGTGCTACCGGACAGGGGGACTATGGCTACACCTTC.

The genes are TRBV6-5 and TRBJ2-7; the D gene is possibly TRBD1 (5 bases). The CDR3 consists of 14 residues. Trimming removed 4 bases from V and 0 bases from J, with 10 bases in between. CDR1 and CDR2 (germline): MNHEY, SVGAGI. The CDR3 DNA sequence: TGTGCCAGCAGTTCAGGGCGCGGCTCCTACGAGCAGTACTTC. Amino acids: CASSSGRGSYEQYF.

The CDR3 region has the DNA TGTGCCTGGAGTGGGGACAATCCCTCCTACGAGCAGTACTTC. It codes for CAWSGDNPSYEQYF. This sequence joins TRBV30 and TRBJ2-7, with D possibly matching TRBD1 (6 bases). Germline V gene lookup returns CDR1 GTSNPN and CDR2 SVGIG (reference sequence). The CDR3 has 14 residues. V was clipped by 1 base and J by 0 bases, with 10 bases between them.

V gene TRBV10-3 combines with J gene TRBJ1-2; 8 bases align to TRBD1. Germline trimming cut 5 bases from V and 4 bases from J; bases unmatched to any gene: 9. Germline V lookup: CDR1 ENHRY, CDR2 SYGVKD. The CDR3 length is 15 residues. The CDR3 region has the DNA TGTGCCATCAGTAACCAGGACAGGGCGGGCTATGGCTACACCTTC. Its translation: CAISNQDRAGYGYTF.

The chain has TRBV27 and TRBJ1-4, with 8 bases that match TRBD1. Germline-derived CDR1 and CDR2 are MNHEY and SMNVEV (reference sequence). The trim removed 6 bases at V and 3 bases at J, leaving 9 bases unmatched. This CDR3 has 16 amino acids. The CDR3 DNA reads TGTGCCAGCAGCCAATGGACAGGGTTTGCTAATGAAAAACTGTTTTTT. It translates to CASSQWTGFANEKLFF.

The chain combines TRBV25-1 with TRBJ2-3; 7 bases fit TRBD2. Germline V gene lookup returns CDR1 MGHDK and CDR2 SYGVNS. V lost 3 bases to trimming and J lost 4 bases; unmatched junction nucleotides: 16. The CDR3 covers 18 residues. The CDR3 DNA sequence: TGTGCCAGCAGTGAGCCCCTAGGGGTAGCGGGCGTACCAGATACGCAGTATTTT. This sequence encodes CASSEPLGVAGVPDTQYF.

This clonotype was detected a few times. CDR3 sequence: CASSFSDAYEQYF. CDR3 coding DNA: TGTGCCAGCAGCTTCTCGGATGCCTACGAGCAGTACTTC. The rearrangement uses TRBV13 and TRBJ2-7, with D hard to call. Between the trimmed V and J ends, which lost 3 bases and 2 bases, there was a span of 8 bases. Germline V gives CDR1 PRHDT, CDR2 FYEKMQ (reference sequence). The CDR3 is 13 amino acids.

CDR3: CASSGPGGRQYF. CDR3 nucleotide sequence: TGTGCCAGCAGTGGCCCTGGAGGTCGGCAGTACTTC. The J gene is TRBJ2-4, the V gene TRBV12-3 or TRBV12-4; a weak D match, TRBD2 (5 bases). Deletions cut 5 bases from V and 13 bases from J, with 15 bases between. This CDR3 is 12 amino acids long.